The 23 T cell receptor gamma chains presented below share a single source sample, sequenced in a study of gamma delta lymphoproliferative disorders and STAT genes. The receptor sequences were amplified from genomic DNA of peripheral blood mononuclear cells. TCRdb redid the clone calls on the multiplex PCR reads with CATT. The sample carries over 2,000 gamma-chain clones, roughly 9.7% recorded once. The sample comprised blood. The receptors shown here come from a human donor with gamma-delta T-cell large granular lymphocyte leukemia.

The V gene lacks a call, and TRGJ1 or TRGJ2 is the J gene. The CDR3 runs to 9 residues. Here the CDR3 DNA reads TGTGCCACTCCCCCCCAGAAACTCTTT. Protein product: CATPPQKLF.

V gene TRGV10 combines with J gene TRGJP1. The J gene comes from matching the DNA to germline here; TCRdb lacks it. TRGV10 is known as an ORF, though its function is uncertain. V lost 8 bases to trimming and J lost 1 base; unmatched junction nucleotides: 8. CDR3 length: 15 amino acids. In DNA form, the CDR3 reads TGTGCTGCGTGGGATTATTTTACCACTGGTTGGTTCAAGATATTT. Amino acid sequence: CAAWDYFTTGWFKIF.

A few counts support this clone. Other DNA sequences in this specimen translate into the identical CDR3. V usage is TRGV8 and J usage is TRGJ1 or TRGJ2. The J gene, left out of TCRdb, was set here by checking the DNA against germline. The germline CDR1 and CDR2 sequences are VENAVY and YDSYNSRV. V gave up 4 bases and J gave up 0 bases; unmatched junction bases: 3. CDR3 size: 13 residues. In DNA form, the CDR3 reads TGTGCCACCTGGGACTCGAATTATTATAAGAAACTCTTT. It translates to CATWDSNYYKKLF.

Comments on this clone: It is unclear where the CDR3 begins or ends on the DNA, so no DNA is shown, and the CDR3 is as TCRdb lists it. No J gene was assigned, while the V gene was called as TRGV11. TRGV11 is flagged as an ORF with uncertain function. With termini counted, the CDR3 has 26 amino acids. CDR3 sequence: CTTVPAGLARRGGLVEALLNYYKKLF.

This clone ranks as medium-sized. The chain is built from TRGV2 and TRGJP2. In the absence of a J gene in TCRdb, the DNA was matched to germline to assign it here. The CDR3 contains 17 residues. J lost 2 bases, V lost 2 bases, and 11 bases had no gene match. The germline gives CDR1 EGSNGY, CDR2 YDSYNSKV. The CDR3 coding sequence is TGTGCCACCTGGGACGACCTCATGGGGAGTAGTGATTGGATCAAGACGTTT. It is translated as CATWDDLMGSSDWIKTF.

The chain uses TRGV10 and TRGJ1 or TRGJ2. TCRdb supplies no J gene; here it was assigned by aligning the nucleotide sequence to germline. TRGV10 carries the ORF label, with uncertain function. J lost 11 bases, V lost 8 bases, and 10 bases had no gene match. The CDR3 consists of 11 residues. DNA for the CDR3: TGTGCTGCGTGGGTACTTACTGAGAAACTCTTT. This encodes CAAWVLTEKLF.

This clone is medium-sized (0.01 to 0.1%) by share. V and J are TRGV2 and TRGJ1 or TRGJ2. No J segment appears in TCRdb, so it was assigned here by matching the sequence to germline. With 4 bases clipped from V and 12 bases from J, the junction kept 6 bases outside the gene matches. In germline, CDR1 is EGSNGY, CDR2 YDSYNSKV. This CDR3 has 10 residues. The CDR3 DNA sequence: TGTGCCACCTGGGAGATAGCGAAACTCTTT. This codes for CATWEIAKLF.

This chain uses TRGV4 with TRGJP1. No J gene was available from TCRdb, and it was assigned here by a germline match of the DNA. With 4 bases clipped from V and 7 bases from J, the junction kept 6 bases outside the gene matches. The CDR3 loop spans 13 amino acids. Germline loops: CDR1 EGSTGY, CDR2 YDSYTSSV. The CDR3 loop reads CATWDGLGWFKIF. CDR3 sequence (DNA): TGTGCCACCTGGGACGGGCTTGGTTGGTTCAAGATATTT.

This clone was detected only a few times. The gene calls are TRGV3 and TRGJ1 or TRGJ2. The J gene was not available in TCRdb and was assigned here by matching the DNA to germline segments. Germline V gene data show CDR1 as VTNTFY and CDR2 as YDVSTARD (reference sequence). This CDR3 comprises 9 residues. With 4 bases clipped from V and 11 bases from J, the junction kept 2 bases outside the gene matches. The CDR3 sequence is CATWEEKLF. The DNA of the CDR3 is TGTGCCACCTGGGAGGAGAAACTCTTT.

This clone counts as medium-sized. Other DNA variants within this sample encode the same CDR3. In DNA, the CDR3 is TGTGCCACCTGGGACGGGCCATATTATAAGAAACTCTTT. Encoded protein: CATWDGPYYKKLF. This chain connects TRGV2 to TRGJ1 or TRGJ2. TCRdb records no J gene; here it was assigned by comparing the DNA to germline. The trim removed 0 bases at V and 4 bases at J, leaving 3 bases unmatched. CDR3 size: 13 residues. Germline values: CDR1 EGSNGY, CDR2 YDSYNSKV.

The table lists this clone with a few counts. This sample also contains other DNA sequences that code for the same CDR3. The CDR3 is CATWDGLYYKKLF. CDR3 bases: TGTGCCACCTGGGACGGGCTCTATTATAAGAAACTCTTT. This chain joins TRGV2 and TRGJ1 or TRGJ2. Matching the DNA to germline supplied the J gene, which TCRdb does not give. CDR1 and CDR2 (germline): EGSNGY, YDSYNSKV. V shed 0 bases, J shed 4 bases, and the junction held 3 bases outside the gene matches. This CDR3 has 13 amino acids.

CDR3 sequence reads: CALERGKLF. CDR3 coding DNA: TGTGCCTTGGAGAGGGGGAAACTCTTT. V usage is TRGV9 and J usage is TRGJ1 or TRGJ2. TCRdb carries no J gene annotation; the J gene was assigned here by matching the DNA with germline. V lost 9 bases to trimming and J lost 12 bases; unmatched junction nucleotides: 8. The CDR3 spans 9 residues. Germline V gives CDR1 GITISATS, CDR2 ISYDGTV (reference sequence).

This clone was observed a handful of times. The V gene reported is TRGV2; the J gene is uncalled. The CDR3 has 12 residues. CDR1 and CDR2 (germline): EGSNGY, YDSYNSKV. Here the CDR3 reads CATWDGGVDKLF. The CDR3 coding sequence is TGTGCCACCTGGGACGGGGGGGTAGACAAACTCTTT.

In its sample, this clone was seen a few times. The chain joins TRGV4 to TRGJ1 or TRGJ2. The J gene, absent from TCRdb, was called here by matching the DNA to germline. The germline V gene has CDR1 EGSTGY and CDR2 YDSYTSSV. The CDR3 runs 13 residues. V dropped 2 bases and J dropped 4; count of bases not matched to a gene: 5. CDR3 DNA sequence: TGTGCCACCTGGGATGCCCACTATTATAAGAAACTCTTT. It yields the protein CATWDAHYYKKLF.

This clone was observed a handful of times. The V and J genes are TRGV11 and TRGJ1 or TRGJ2. No J gene is reported in TCRdb; it was inferred here by comparing the DNA with germline. TRGV11 is given ORF status, its function remaining uncertain. V trimming: 0 bases; J trimming: 12 bases; junction bases outside the gene matches: 2. The CDR3 loop spans 11 amino acids. In nucleotides, the CDR3 is TGTGCCTGCTGGATTAGGCACTCGAAACTCTTT. It codes for CACWIRHSKLF.

J is TRGJ1 or TRGJ2 and V is TRGV10. The J gene is not listed in TCRdb, so it was assigned here from a DNA match to germline. TRGV10 is an ORF, and what it does is uncertain. J was trimmed by 4 bases and V by 8 bases; bases with no gene match: 12. The CDR3 spans 14 residues. CDR3: CAAWDYSRYYKKLF. In DNA form, the CDR3 reads TGTGCTGCGTGGGATTATTCCCGATATTATAAGAAACTCTTT.

This clone was counted only a few times. This chain connects TRGV8 to TRGJ1 or TRGJ2. TCRdb offers no J gene call, so here the DNA was matched to germline to obtain one. The ends lost 4 bases at V and 9 bases at J; junction bases unmatched: 15. This CDR3 is 14 amino acids long. In germline, CDR1 is VENAVY, CDR2 YDSYNSRV. The CDR3 DNA is TGTGCCACCTGGGAGATATCGGGGGAAACTAAGAAACTCTTT. Its protein is CATWEISGETKKLF.

As regards this clone: In the same sample, other DNA sequences code for this CDR3. In nucleotides, the CDR3 is TGTGCTGCGTGGGGCACGAATTATTATAAGAAACTCTTT. Translated, it gives CAAWGTNYYKKLF. The rearrangement uses TRGV10 and TRGJ1 or TRGJ2. The J gene is not listed in TCRdb, so it was assigned here from a DNA match to germline. TRGV10 is flagged as an ORF with uncertain function. V was pared by 8 bases and J by 0 bases, with 5 bases of the junction left unmatched. The CDR3 totals 13 residues.

As concerns this clone: The DNA is omitted, as the CDR3 cannot be located on it reliably, and the CDR3 follows TCRdb's listing. The V gene was identified as TRGV11, while no J gene was called. TRGV11 is an ORF for which the function is uncertain. The length of the CDR3 is 16 amino acids, counting both ends. The CDR3 loop reads CTTVPAGLGTLIKKLF.

This clone is labeled as medium-sized. The chain has TRGV8 and TRGJP1. TCRdb leaves out the J gene; it was filled in here by matching the DNA to germline. Trimming took 0 bases from V and 3 from J; bases not matched to a gene: 7. This CDR3 has 16 residues. CDR1 VENAVY and CDR2 YDSYNSRV come from the germline V gene. The CDR3 bases are TGTGCCACCTGGGATAGGGGTTCACCCACTGGTTGGTTCAAGATATTT. Translated, it gives CATWDRGSPTGWFKIF.

Turning to this clone: Because the CDR3's place on the DNA is in doubt, the DNA is left out and the CDR3 is given as listed by TCRdb. The V gene is TRGV11, but the J gene lacks a call. TRGV11 is designated an ORF whose function remains uncertain. The CDR3 is 18 residues long, ends included. CDR3 loop: CTTVPAGLGTQLGYKKLF.

About this clone: The DNA is left out, because the CDR3 cannot be placed on it with certainty; the CDR3 is given as TCRdb lists it. TRGV11 is the V gene, and the J gene was not called. TRGV11 belongs to the ORF category, with a function that is uncertain. Termini included, the CDR3 measures 15 amino acids. CDR3 protein: CTTVPAGFLWVWGVF.

This clone has only a few counts. The V and J genes are TRGV4 and TRGJ1 or TRGJ2. TCRdb lists no J gene, so it was determined here by aligning the DNA to germline. The germline CDR1 and CDR2 sequences are EGSTGY and YDSYTSSV. There are 14 residues in the CDR3. Germline trimming cut 1 base from V and 3 bases from J; bases unmatched to any gene: 6. The CDR3 sequence is CATWDGGGYYKKLF. Written as DNA, the CDR3 is TGTGCCACCTGGGATGGAGGAGGTTATTATAAGAAACTCTTT.